This T cell receptor (beta chain) was sequenced during a study of metastatic and nonmetastatic thyroid tumors. Across the study: Both malignant and benign thyroid patients supplied peripheral blood and tumor or nodule tissue samples, across which the repertoires of these patients were then compared.

The germline CDR1 and CDR2 sequences are SGDLS and YYNGEE. The CDR3 totals 18 residues. Study-level points and caveats: Significantly higher TCR beta diversity was reportedly seen in malignant thyroid tumors than benign nodules, in blood and tumor.

Before thyroid surgery, none of the patients had received any treatment. As processed by the authors: The study built a papillary thyroid cancer distant-metastasis classifier from CDR3 differences across clinicopathological groups. TCRdb ran MiXCR on the PCR reads. TCRdb, not the original authors, processed these V and J calls. The sample includes roughly 16,000 clones, roughly 29% of them seen just once. The count of this clone is one. Its cognate antigen is unknown. One junction end does not reproduce the germline sequence, and a read error may be involved. The same CDR3 can be traced to other DNA sequences in this sample.

The sequenced sample consisted of blood. The chain couples TRBV9 to TRBJ2-6, with 8 bases aligning to TRBD2. The receptor comes from a female donor with papillary thyroid cancer or a benign thyroid nodule (not recorded which). Some clones in this sample may be carry-over from other donors' samples. The CDR3 is CASSARGGPYSGANVLTF. CDR3 sequence (DNA): TGTGCCAGCAGCGCCCGGGGGGGTCCGTACTCTGGGGCCAACGTCCTTACTTTC.